This TCR beta chain appears in the sequencing data of a study of Ad26.COV2.S vaccination and SARS-CoV-2 variants. As to treatment: approximately 18 received Ad26.COV2.S at low or high dose, single or two shots; 5 received placebo; per-sample allocation not given. Repertoires come from day 63 after the first vaccine or placebo injection. Looked up from germline, CDR1 is SEHNR and CDR2 is FQNEAQ (reference sequence). V was shortened by 3 bases and J by 7 bases, with 9 bases between the two germline ends. The CDR3 contains 12 residues. Here immunoSEQ multiplex PCR was the method, and the copy in TCRdb shows in-frame clones only, minus some. The table has roughly 420,000 clones, around 87% seen once.

The receptor was derived from a person aged 18-65 years who received the Ad26.COV2.S COVID-19 vaccine or a placebo. The specimen comprised peripheral blood, sampled in a trial of Ad26.COV2.S vaccine versus placebo. This chain uses TRBV7-9 with TRBJ1-1, with a tentative D call TRBD1 (6 bases). The CDR3 spells CASSFATGEAFF. In nucleotides, the CDR3 is TGTGCCAGCAGCTTTGCGACAGGTGAAGCTTTCTTT.